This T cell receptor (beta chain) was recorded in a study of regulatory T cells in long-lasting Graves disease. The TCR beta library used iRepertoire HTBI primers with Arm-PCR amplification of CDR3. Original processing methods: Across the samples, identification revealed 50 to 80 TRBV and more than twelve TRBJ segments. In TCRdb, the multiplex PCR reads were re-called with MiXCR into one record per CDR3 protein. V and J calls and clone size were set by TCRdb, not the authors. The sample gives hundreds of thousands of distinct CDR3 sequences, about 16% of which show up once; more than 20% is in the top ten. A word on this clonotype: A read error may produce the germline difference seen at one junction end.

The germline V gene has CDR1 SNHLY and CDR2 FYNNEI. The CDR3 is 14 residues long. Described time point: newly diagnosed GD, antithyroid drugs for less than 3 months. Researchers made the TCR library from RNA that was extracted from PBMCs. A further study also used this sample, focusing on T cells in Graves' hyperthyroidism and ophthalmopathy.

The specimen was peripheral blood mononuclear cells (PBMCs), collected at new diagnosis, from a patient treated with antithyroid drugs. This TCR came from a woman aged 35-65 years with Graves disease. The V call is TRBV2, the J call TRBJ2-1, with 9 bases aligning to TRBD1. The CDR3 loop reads CANSEGTGSYEQFF. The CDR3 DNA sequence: TGTGCCAACAGTGAAGGGACAGGGAGTTACGAGCAGTTCTTC. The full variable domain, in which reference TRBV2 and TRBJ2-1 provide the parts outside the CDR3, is EPEVTQTPSHQVTQMGQEVILRCVPISNHLYFYWYRQILGQKVEFLVSFYNNEISEKSEIFDDQFSVERPDGSNFTLKIRSTKLEDSAMYFCANSEGTGSYEQFFGPGTRLTVL.